This TCR beta chain was sequenced for a study of early T cells in non-severe SARS-CoV-2 infection. Study-wide background: Chains were unpaired, as sequencing was done on bulk RNA from unsorted whole blood.

Individual cDNA molecules each received unique molecular identifiers attached to them. TCRdb re-analysed the 5' RACE reads in MiXCR, keeping a single row per CDR3 protein. The sample holds about 64,000 distinct CDR3 sequences, around 14% seen once. Whole-study findings and limits: VDJdb matching skewed toward anti-spike CD8 responses, missing private and CD4 specificities.

Looked up from germline, CDR1 is MNHNY and CDR2 is SVGAGI (reference sequence). CDR3 size: 16 residues. Trimming took 2 bases from V and 1 from J; bases not matched to a gene: 8. For this clonotype: Its antigen is unidentified.

The chain combines TRBV6-6 with TRBJ2-7; 7 bases line up with TRBD1. The origin of this receptor is an adult who was a healthcare worker with PCR-confirmed SARS-CoV-2 infection or an uninfected control (not recorded which). Sequenced: whole blood. The CDR3 nucleotides are TGTGCCAGCAGTTACCGTTTGGACAGGAGTTCCTACGAGCAGTACTTC. It is translated as CASSYRLDRSSYEQYF.